These 23 T cell receptor beta chains share one sample of origin, sequenced in a study of T cells in Graves' hyperthyroidism and ophthalmopathy. RNA transcripts served as the template for amplifying TCR beta CDR3 regions. HTBI primers were employed in a first-round RT-PCR of the TCR CDR3. MiXCR, applied by TCRdb to the multiplex PCR reads, yields one record per CDR3 protein. Among roughly 380,000 distinct CDR3 sequences listed, about 13% were seen once. The sequenced material came from blood. The receptor set was obtained from a man aged 30-40 years with Graves' hyperthyroidism that later progressed to Graves' ophthalmopathy.

This chain connects TRBV30 to TRBJ2-2, with D unclear. V lost 2 bases to trimming and J lost 4 bases, with 5 bases between them. Per germline, CDR1 GTSNPN and CDR2 SVGIG (reference sequence). The CDR3 contains 12 residues. The CDR3 spells CAWSPPTGELFF. CDR3 bases: TGTGCCTGGAGTCCCCCCACCGGGGAGCTGTTTTTT.

This sequence joins TRBV19 and TRBJ2-3; a weak D match, TRBD2 (5 bases). The CDR3 consists of 15 residues. V was pared by 0 bases and J by 1 base, with 8 bases between. Germline V gene sequence: CDR1 LNHDA, CDR2 SQIVND (reference sequence). As DNA, the CDR3 is TGTGCCAGTAGTATAGACGGAGGCGGCACAGATACGCAGTATTTT. Amino acids: CASSIDGGGTDTQYF.

This clonotype was detected many times. The gene calls are TRBV12-3 or TRBV12-4 and TRBJ1-4, with 7 nucleotides matching TRBD1. The CDR3 is 14 residues long. Trimming took 5 bases from V and 8 from J; bases not matched to a gene: 8. In DNA, the CDR3 is TGTGCCAGCAGTCGAGACAGGGTTCGAGAAAAACTGTTTTTT. Its translation: CASSRDRVREKLFF.

In the case of this clonotype: A junction end diverges from the germline sequence, so it may reflect a read error. This chain links TRBV12-3 or TRBV12-4 with TRBJ1-1; D is possibly TRBD1 (6 bases). The CDR3 loop spans 14 amino acids. CDR3 bases: TGTGCCAGCAGCCTCACAGGGTTGAACACTGAAGCTTCCTTT. Protein product: CASSLTGLNTEASF.

This clonotype was seen ten or more times. J is TRBJ2-7 and V is TRBV12-3 or TRBV12-4; 7 positions match TRBD1. The CDR3 loop spans 13 amino acids. V lost 4 bases, J lost 2 bases, and 2 bases stayed unmatched. CDR3 residues: CASSYGQAYEQYF. For the CDR3, the DNA is TGTGCCAGCAGTTATGGACAGGCCTACGAGCAGTACTTC.

About this clonotype itself: The germline gene is not matched at one end of the junction; a read error may be the cause. This chain joins TRBV18 and TRBJ1-4, with 9 nucleotides matching TRBD1. Germline assignment: CDR1 KGHSH and CDR2 LQKENI. CDR3 length: 14 residues. The CDR3 sequence is CASSPETGGPFSFF. The DNA of the CDR3 is TGCGCCAGCTCACCAGAGACAGGGGGTCCCTTCTCGTTTTTT.

This clonotype was found many times. The chain carries TRBV5-6 and TRBJ2-1; D gene uncertain. Germline assignment: CDR1 SGHDT and CDR2 YYEEEE. This CDR3 comprises 12 residues. The V end lost 0 bases, the J end lost 9 bases, and 7 bases lay between the germline ends. CDR3 nucleotide sequence: TGTGCCAGCAGCTTGGCTCCCAGTGAGCAGTTCTTC. Residues: CASSLAPSEQFF.

The rearrangement links TRBV9 to TRBJ1-2; D unresolved. The CDR3 sequence is 14 residues long. With 2 bases removed from V and 8 bases from J, the gap between germline ends came to 16 bases. Germline V gene data show CDR1 as SGDLS and CDR2 as YYNGEE. CDR3 in DNA: TGTGCCAGCAGCGTTAATCAGCTAACTATAGGCTACACCTTC. Residues: CASSVNQLTIGYTF.

This clonotype was seen a handful of times. The gene calls are TRBV13 and TRBJ2-3; no reliable D call. This CDR3 spans 14 amino acids. V was clipped by 5 bases and J by 6 bases, with 15 bases between them. Germline V lookup: CDR1 PRHDT, CDR2 FYEKMQ (reference sequence). CDR3 residues: CASSIDPSLDTQYF. For the CDR3, the DNA is TGTGCCAGCAGCATTGACCCGTCACTTGATACGCAGTATTTT.

This clonotype has at least ten counts. This chain joins TRBV24-1 and TRBJ2-2; either TRBD1 or TRBD2 may fit D (6 bases each). There are 16 residues in the CDR3. The V end was cut by 1 base, the J end by 3 bases, with 11 bases between. Germline CDR1 KGHDR, CDR2 SFDVKD. CDR3 bases: TGTGCCACCAGTGATTTAGGGGGGTCGGACACCGGGGAGCTGTTTTTT. Amino acid sequence: CATSDLGGSDTGELFF.

The gene calls are TRBV3-1 and TRBJ1-6; tentative D call: TRBD1 (5 bases). Looked up from germline, CDR1 is LGHDT and CDR2 is YNNKEL (reference sequence). V shed 0 bases and J shed 4 bases, with 13 bases lying between them. The CDR3 runs 17 residues. The CDR3: CASSQDCLAGYNSPLHF. CDR3 nucleotide sequence: TGTGCCAGCAGCCAAGATTGCCTGGCAGGGTATAATTCACCCCTCCACTTT.

At least ten counts were recorded for this clonotype. The V and J genes are TRBV11-2 and TRBJ2-2, with D perhaps being TRBD1 or TRBD2 (5 bases each). Trimming removed 1 base at V and 9 bases at J, with 15 bases between. The CDR3 spans 15 residues. Germline V gene sequence: CDR1 SGHAT, CDR2 FQNNGV. This CDR3 is CASSLAGLLARELFF. Here the CDR3 DNA reads TGTGCCAGCAGCTTAGCGGGGCTACTGGCAAGGGAGCTGTTTTTT. Combining the CDR3 with reference TRBV11-2 and TRBJ2-2 gives the whole variable domain EAGVAQSPRYKIIEKRQSVAFWCNPISGHATLYWYQQILGQGPKLLIQFQNNGVVDDSQLPKDRFSAERLKGVDSTLKIQPAKLEDSAVYLCASSLAGLLARELFFGEGSRLTVL.

The chain joins TRBV20-1 to TRBJ1-2, with 8 nucleotides matching TRBD1. The trim removed 7 bases at V and 4 bases at J, leaving 14 bases unmatched. Germline V gene lookup returns CDR1 DFQATT and CDR2 SNEGSKA (reference sequence). The CDR3 is 15 residues long. The CDR3 region has the DNA TGCAGTGGACTGACCTGGACAGGGAGTATCTATGGCTACACCTTC. This gives the protein CSGLTWTGSIYGYTF.

In its sample, this clonotype was seen a few times. The genes are TRBV4-1 and TRBJ2-3; D uncertain. V was trimmed by 0 bases and J by 0 bases, leaving 13 bases between them. This CDR3 is 17 amino acids long. The germline V gene has CDR1 MGHRA and CDR2 YSYEKL. The CDR3 reads CASSQDATLSSTDTQYF. The CDR3 DNA reads TGCGCCAGCAGCCAAGATGCGACCCTGTCAAGCACAGATACGCAGTATTTT.

This clonotype was seen at least ten times. V is TRBV20-1 and J is TRBJ2-7, with 9 bases lining up with TRBD1. Germline CDR1 DFQATT, CDR2 SNEGSKA (reference sequence). CDR3 length: 14 residues. V gave up 3 bases and J gave up 3 bases; unmatched junction bases: 6. Written as DNA, the CDR3 is TGCAGTGCTAGTACAGGGGGCGACCTCTACGAGCAGTACTTC. Amino acid sequence: CSASTGGDLYEQYF.

This clonotype was picked up many times. This chain connects TRBV7-9 to TRBJ2-2; D unclear. CDR1 is SEHNR and CDR2 is FQNEAQ in the germline V gene (reference sequence). The CDR3 has 14 amino acids. V lost 1 base to trimming and J lost 2 bases, with 5 bases between them. For the CDR3, the DNA is TGTGCCAGCAGCTTAGACCTAAACACCGGGGAGCTGTTTTTT. Translation gives CASSLDLNTGELFF.

The chain links TRBV5-1 to TRBJ2-4, with D unclear. V lost 0 bases, J lost 8 bases, and 6 bases lay in between. This CDR3 contains 12 residues. Germline V gives CDR1 SGHRS, CDR2 YFSETQ. CDR3 nucleotides: TGCGCCAGCAGCTTGGATAGATACATTCAGTACTTC. Protein product: CASSLDRYIQYF.

This clonotype has a count of ten or more. The rearrangement uses TRBV11-2 and TRBJ2-3, with D hard to call. The CDR3 covers 13 residues. Trimming removed 1 base from V and 7 bases from J, with 9 bases in between. CDR1 is SGHAT and CDR2 is FQNNGV in the germline V gene. The CDR3 region has the DNA TGTGCCAGCAGCTTAGGGAACCCTAATACGCAGTATTTT. It is translated as CASSLGNPNTQYF.

V gene TRBV15 combines with J gene TRBJ1-5, with D possibly TRBD1 on 5 matching bases. Germline V CDR1 and CDR2: LNHNV, YYDKDF (reference sequence). This CDR3 has 16 amino acids. Trimming cost V 2 bases and J 1 base, with 12 bases left between them. The CDR3 nucleotides read TGTGCCACCAGCAGAACGGGGAGGGGCAGCAATCAGCCCCAGCATTTT. This translates into CATSRTGRGSNQPQHF.

This sequence joins TRBV6-5 and TRBJ1-2; D remains ambiguous. This CDR3 has 15 amino acids. Trimming removed 0 bases from V and 0 bases from J, with 8 bases in between. Germline V lookup: CDR1 MNHEY, CDR2 SVGAGI. The CDR3 here is CASSYSSDSNYGYTF. The CDR3 DNA reads as TGTGCCAGCAGTTACTCGAGCGACTCTAACTATGGCTACACCTTC.

This clonotype was counted between two and nine times. CDR3 protein: CSAMGTDSNQPQHF. The CDR3 bases are TGCAGTGCCATGGGGACAGATTCCAATCAGCCCCAGCATTTT. V usage is TRBV20-1 and J usage is TRBJ1-5, with TRBD1 matching 7 bases. The CDR3 runs 14 residues. Per the germline V gene, CDR1 is DFQATT and CDR2 is SNEGSKA (reference sequence). Trimming at V came to 6 bases and at J to 3 bases, leaving 8 bases not matched to a gene.

The rearrangement links TRBV5-6 to TRBJ2-7; 12 bases match TRBD1. CDR1 is SGHDT and CDR2 is YYEEEE in the germline V gene. The CDR3 is 17 amino acids. V was pared by 1 base and J by 2 bases, with 7 bases of the junction left unmatched. CDR3 DNA: TGTGCCAGCAGCTTGCTCCACCGGGACAGGGGGCCCTACGAGCAGTACTTC. Translated: CASSLLHRDRGPYEQYF.

Ten or more counts support this clonotype. CDR3 in amino acids: CASSLWGPDEQFF. In nucleotides, the CDR3 is TGTGCCAGCAGCTTATGGGGGCCCGATGAGCAGTTCTTC. This chain connects TRBV11-3 to TRBJ2-1, with D tentatively TRBD1 (6 bases). CDR1 and CDR2 (germline): SGHNT, YENEEA. This CDR3 spans 13 amino acids. V shed 2 bases and J shed 8 bases, with 10 bases lying between them.